This T cell receptor beta chain was documented in a study of T cells in Graves' hyperthyroidism and ophthalmopathy. Regarding the study as a whole: The model identified upcoming ophthalmopathy a median approximately seven months ahead of onset. Most thyroid-expanded clonotypes above 0.001 were also found in blood.

This clonotype has ten or more counts. What it binds is unknown. Graves' hyperthyroidism showing no ophthalmopathy progression within 18 months was considered stable. RNA transcripts were the template for amplifying TCR beta CDR3 regions. The TCR CDR3 first-round RT-PCR relied on the HTBI primer set. In TCRdb, the multiplex PCR reads were re-called with MiXCR into one record per CDR3 protein. Altogether 300,000 to 450,000 distinct CDR3 sequences are present, roughly 25% being singletons, with the ten largest covering around four fifths. The CDR3 has 15 amino acids. Trimming shortened V by 5 bases and J by 1 base, and 15 bases separated the two germline ends. Germline-derived CDR1 and CDR2 are SGHTA and FQGNSA.

This clonotype originated in a man between 50 and 59 years old with Graves' hyperthyroidism. Sequences were obtained from blood. V and J are TRBV7-2 and TRBJ2-7; D perhaps matches TRBD1 (7 bases). The CDR3 bases are TGTGCCAGCAGCCTTCAGGGGGGCGCTTCCTACGAGCAGTACTTC. This translates into CASSLQGGASYEQYF.